This TCR beta chain was recorded in a study of CD8+ T cells in alopecia areata. Study context: The drug, oral tofacitinib, was given to treated patients at 5 to 10 mg twice daily. Patients remained on tofacitinib for 6 to 18 months and then went 6 months without it. Study outcomes and limitations: Greater clonality was observed in lesional scalp samples, especially alopecia totalis/universalis, versus normal scalp.

Researchers picked out CD4+ and CD8+ T cells from PBMCs by sorting. The length of the CDR3 is 15 residues. V lost 4 bases and J lost 1, with 16 bases in between. Germline V gene lookup returns CDR1 SQVTM and CDR2 ANQGSEA. It was cDNA, reverse transcribed from extracted RNA, that served as the sequencing template. The table came from immunoSEQ multiplex PCR; TCRdb's copy has only in-frame clones and leaves some out. The sample carries 69,000 or so clones, 60% recorded once. This clone came up a few times. Its antigen is as yet unknown. The material was CD8+ T cells sorted from blood, obtained at week 0. This TCR came from a human donor with alopecia areata. The V gene is TRBV29-1, the J gene TRBJ1-1; maybe TRBD1 (6 bases). The CDR3 is CSVGGRTDKNTEAFF. The CDR3 bases are TGCAGCGTTGGGGGTCGGACAGATAAGAACACTGAAGCTTTCTTT.